The entry that follows covers one TCR beta chain sequence. Its antigen remains unidentified. Per-nucleotide qualities are absent, and no much larger clonotype sits a single base away. The immunoSEQ Assay was used to sequence TCR beta CDR3 regions from DNA. Per the source publication's procedure: To compute T cell density, TCR beta template counts were normalized to usable DNA, which was estimated by amplifying housekeeping genes. Using the preseqR package, richness was estimated by extrapolating to 120,000 templates for tissue samples and 400,000 templates for PBMC samples. Clonality was calculated as one minus Pielou's evenness. Differential abundance testing on productive amino-acid clonotypes, with a minimum total count of 5 and an alpha of 0.1, was used to identify tissue-enriched TCRs. The Jaccard Index and the Morisita Overlap Index were used to measure repertoire overlap between compartments. GLIPH grouped TCR beta CDR3s together with public tetramer-defined viral CDR3s, and a viral motif had to include at least three viral sequences and also show V-gene enrichment. The clones in this table, taken by TCRdb from immuneACCESS, are in-frame only. Not every clone is retained; where verified, under half of the shortfall comes from an unresolved V gene, and the cause of the rest is unknown. For V, J and clone size, that table is used; D and trimming come from the DNA. This sample lists approximately 80,000 clones; 75% to 85% were detected once. The ten largest account for more than 9% of the sample.

At diagnosis, tumor, uninvolved tumor-adjacent lung and peripheral blood were collected and then preserved as a mix of FFPE and fresh-frozen material. For TCR repertoire profiling, the blood samples were analyzed as peripheral blood mononuclear cells. This record comes from a study of T cells in localized non-small cell lung cancer (dated by TCRdb to the early 2020s). Background on the whole study: The study analyzed T cell repertoires of 236 early-stage NSCLC patients, comparing tumors and uninvolved tumor-adjacent lungs. The cohort was made up of about 240 treatment-naive NSCLC patients whose localized lung tumors had been resected. A mean age of roughly 66 years was recorded for the NSCLC patients, of whom 129 were male and 85 to 110 were female.

V is pruned by 2 bases and J by 13 bases, leaving 4 bases of the junction without a gene match. Reading from cysteine to phenylalanine, the CDR3 counts 12 amino acids. Only the CDR3 part of the read is kept: 36 bases, read in frame from the first base. Via the germline V gene, CDR1 is SGHVS and CDR2 FQNEAQ. Overall results and qualifications from the work: Uninvolved tumor-adjacent lung showed the highest T cell clonality, higher than tumor, which suggests more focused antigenic responses in the adjacent lung. Higher T cell density in blood was associated with longer overall survival, whereas higher clonality in adjacent lung was associated with shorter survival. Because of the exploratory design, TCR variables were selected using unadjusted p-values without false-discovery rate correction. Multi-region tumor sequencing was not performed, so intratumor heterogeneity could not be excluded. A median of about 61 of the top 100 tumor clones turned up in the paired uninvolved adjacent lung, and under 30 of those clones also ranked among the top 100 of that same adjacent lung.

The specimen comprised peripheral blood, sampled before any cancer treatment. The sequence derives from a female donor of 60 years or more with stage I lung adenocarcinoma. The chain is assembled from TRBV7-8 and TRBJ2-4; 8 middle bases align to TRBD1. The sequence in DNA is TGTGCCAGCAGCTTAAATCGGGACAGGCAGTACTTC. Its coded protein is CASSLNRDRQYF.